The 32 T cell receptor beta chains below come from one sample, sequenced in a study of OX40 agonist ivuxolimab in advanced cancers. Libraries were constructed by the immunoSEQ multiplex PCR assay. Imported from immuneACCESS, the table was reduced by TCRdb to in-frame sequences with V and J called. These copies leave out some clones; in studies compared against another copy, an unresolved V gene accounts for under half, and the cause of the remainder is not known. Within this sample are 20,000 to 25,000 clones, with approximately 81% of them counted one time only. The ten largest clonotypes hold 35% to 45% of the sample. Sample: CD4+ or CD8+ T cells sorted from blood, taken in a trial of the OX40 agonist ivuxolimab. All receptors derive from an adult with an advanced solid tumor such as melanoma, head and neck, liver or kidney cancer.

The rearrangement joins TRBV7-8 to TRBJ1-5; D remains ambiguous. V was clipped by 4 bases and J by 6 bases, with 16 bases between them. Germline V gene sequence: CDR1 SGHVS, CDR2 FQNEAQ. CDR3 size: 15 residues. CDR3 DNA: TGTGCCAGCAGCTCCCGGCAAGGGCCGTCTCAGCCCCAGCATTTT. It yields the protein CASSSRQGPSQPQHF.

V gene TRBV5-1 combines with J gene TRBJ1-4, with a weak D call TRBD1 (5 bases). Per germline, CDR1 SGHRS and CDR2 YFSETQ. The CDR3 runs 16 residues. Deletions cut 1 base from V and 3 bases from J, with 13 bases between. The CDR3 sequence: CASSLLPGRANEKLFF. The CDR3 DNA follows: TGCGCCAGCAGCTTGCTGCCAGGGAGGGCTAATGAAAAACTGTTTTTT.

There are a few counts of this clone. The chain recombines TRBV30 with TRBJ1-2, with 8 bases lining up with TRBD1. CDR3 size: 13 residues. The V gene end was trimmed by 2 bases and the J gene end by 7 bases; junction bases not matched to a gene: 6. Germline lookup yields CDR1 GTSNPN and CDR2 SVGIG (reference sequence). The CDR3 protein is CAWSSVGQAGYTF. The CDR3 DNA reads as TGTGCCTGGAGTTCAGTGGGACAGGCTGGCTACACCTTC.

This rearrangement joins TRBV28 to TRBJ2-7; D uncertain. This CDR3 comprises 12 residues. Deletions cut 7 bases from V and 3 bases from J, with 10 bases between. Germline V gene data show CDR1 as MDHEN and CDR2 as SYDVKM. CDR3 nucleotide sequence: TGTGCCAGCATTGGGTTCAGCTACGAGCAGTACTTC. Translation: CASIGFSYEQYF.

This chain uses TRBV10-1 with TRBJ1-6, with 7 bases fitting TRBD1. This CDR3 region has 14 residues. The germline V gene has CDR1 WNHNN and CDR2 SYGVQD (reference sequence). Trimming at V came to 6 bases and at J to 13 bases, leaving 12 bases not matched to a gene. The CDR3 nucleotides read TGCGCCAGCAGGTCGGGACAGATAATTCACCCCCTCCACTTT. Translating gives CASRSGQIIHPLHF.

The chain combines TRBV13 with TRBJ2-2; 9 positions agree with TRBD2. After removal of 2 bases from V and 4 bases from J, the junction contained 5 bases not matched to a gene. There are 16 residues in the CDR3. Germline V gene sequence: CDR1 PRHDT, CDR2 FYEKMQ (reference sequence). The CDR3 protein is CASSLRISGGTGELFF. CDR3 DNA sequence: TGTGCCAGCAGCTTAAGGATTAGCGGGGGCACCGGGGAGCTGTTTTTT.

The chain uses TRBV6-5 and TRBJ2-7, with D perhaps TRBD2 (6 bases). Per the germline V gene, CDR1 is MNHEY and CDR2 is SVGAGI. Trimming took 0 bases from V and 0 from J, leaving 12 bases between them. This CDR3 spans 16 amino acids. CDR3 bases: TGTGCCAGCAGTTACTCGGGGGAGGCAAGCTCCTACGAGCAGTACTTC. Translation gives CASSYSGEASSYEQYF.

The genes are TRBV14 and TRBJ1-2; D is ambiguous. The CDR3 runs 13 residues. Trimming stripped 1 base from V and 6 bases from J, with 9 bases between. Germline V gene data show CDR1 as SGHDN and CDR2 as FVKESK. This CDR3 reads CASSQGVADGYTF. CDR3 nucleotides: TGTGCCAGCAGCCAAGGGGTGGCGGATGGCTACACCTTC.

Only one count was recorded for this clone. This sequence joins TRBV14 and TRBJ2-3, with D maybe TRBD2 (5 bases). The CDR3 is made up of 16 amino acids. V dropped 1 base and J dropped 5 bases, with 16 bases sitting between them. CDR1 and CDR2 (germline): SGHDN, FVKESK. CDR3 DNA sequence: TGTGCCAGCAGCCAAGTGGCAGCTATACGGGGAGATACGCAGTATTTT. It codes for CASSQVAAIRGDTQYF.

This clone is a singleton in its sample. This chain uses TRBV6-5 with TRBJ2-1; 7 bases line up with TRBD2. Germline V gives CDR1 MNHEY, CDR2 SVGAGI. Unmatched junction bases numbered 1, after V lost 5 bases and J lost 6 bases. The CDR3 length is 12 residues. The CDR3 bases are TGTGCCAGCAGTGGGGGGGGCAATGAGCAGTTCTTC. Its translation is CASSGGGNEQFF.

This clone showed up just once. This chain links TRBV10-1 with TRBJ1-6; D remains unclear. This CDR3 contains 15 residues. V dropped 0 bases and J dropped 15 bases, with 18 bases sitting between them. The germline gives CDR1 WNHNN, CDR2 SYGVQD (reference sequence). The CDR3 loop reads CASSESAGEPKFLHF. The CDR3 coding sequence is TGCGCCAGCAGTGAGTCGGCCGGGGAACCTAAGTTCCTCCACTTT.

V usage is TRBV7-9 and J usage is TRBJ2-1; D is undetermined. Germline V CDR1 and CDR2: SEHNR, FQNEAQ (reference sequence). The CDR3 length is 14 residues. Trimming stripped 6 bases from V and 2 bases from J, with 11 bases between. CDR3 region: CASRGMSAYNEQFF. The CDR3 DNA sequence: TGTGCCAGCAGGGGCATGTCGGCCTACAATGAGCAGTTCTTC.

CDR3: CASSVVSPSGTDTQYF. CDR3 DNA sequence: TGTGCCAGCAGCGTAGTCTCACCCTCCGGGACAGATACGCAGTATTTT. The chain has TRBV9 and TRBJ2-3; D unclear. Trimming pared 0 bases from V and 3 bases from J, leaving 14 bases between. CDR1 is SGDLS, CDR2 YYNGEE, per germline. The CDR3 runs to 16 residues.

The chain has TRBV11-2 and TRBJ2-3; TRBD2 might be the D (6 bases). V lost 0 bases to trimming and J lost 2 bases, with 9 bases between them. This CDR3 region has 15 residues. CDR1 SGHAT and CDR2 FQNNGV come from the germline V gene. DNA for the CDR3: TGTGCCAGCAGCTTAGATACGCGGGACACAGATACGCAGTATTTT. Protein sequence: CASSLDTRDTDTQYF.

CDR3 nucleotide sequence: TGTGCCAGCAGCTCGAGCTCCTACGAGCAGTACTTC. Translation: CASSSSSYEQYF. This chain joins TRBV6-5 and TRBJ2-7; D gene unclear. Between the trimmed V and J ends, which lost 6 bases and 0 bases, there was a span of 6 bases. Germline-derived CDR1 and CDR2 are MNHEY and SVGAGI. CDR3 length: 12 amino acids.

The chain carries TRBV5-6 and TRBJ2-5; D is perhaps TRBD2 (6 bases). Trimming took off 2 bases at V and 4 bases at J, with 15 bases between the two ends. CDR1 and CDR2 from the germline V gene are SGHDT and YYEEEE. This CDR3 is 15 amino acids long. Here the CDR3 reads CASSFRAPEGETQYF. DNA of the CDR3: TGTGCCAGCAGCTTCCGGGCCCCGGAGGGAGAGACCCAGTACTTC. Full variable domain (rest looked up from reference TRBV5-6 and TRBJ2-5): DAGVTQSPTHLIKTRGQQVTLRCSPKSGHDTVSWYQQALGQGPQFIFQYYEEEERQRGNFPDRFSGHQFPNYSSELNVNALLLGDSALYLCASSFRAPEGETQYFGPGTRLLVL.

This sequence joins TRBV19 and TRBJ1-1; weak D call: TRBD1 (6 bases). This CDR3 contains 15 residues. Germline V gene sequence: CDR1 LNHDA, CDR2 SQIVND (reference sequence). V was pared by 5 bases and J by 1 base, with 14 bases between. CDR3 protein: CASSPQGRGNTEAFF. DNA for the CDR3: TGTGCCAGTAGTCCCCAGGGGCGGGGGAACACTGAAGCTTTCTTT.

The CDR3 DNA reads as TGCAGCGTTAAGTTTGAGTGGAACACCGGGGAGCTGTTTTTT. Amino acids: CSVKFEWNTGELFF. This rearrangement joins TRBV29-1 to TRBJ2-2; no clear D. Germline CDR1 SQVTM, CDR2 ANQGSEA. This CDR3 spans 14 amino acids. The ends were cut back, 5 bases at V and 1 base at J, with 11 bases in the middle.

The chain combines TRBV5-1 with TRBJ2-1, with 10 bases fitting TRBD1. V gave up 3 bases and J gave up 7 bases; unmatched junction bases: 13. The CDR3 is 17 amino acids. CDR1 SGHRS and CDR2 YFSETQ come from the germline V gene. The CDR3 reads CASSWGARDRGWNEQFF. The CDR3 nucleotides are TGCGCCAGCAGCTGGGGTGCCCGGGACAGGGGTTGGAATGAGCAGTTCTTC.

The CDR3 region has the DNA TGTGCCAGCAGCGCCGGACTGATGAACACTGAAGCTTTCTTT. As protein: CASSAGLMNTEAFF. The J gene is TRBJ1-1, the V gene TRBV9; no clear D. CDR1 and CDR2 from the germline V gene are SGDLS and YYNGEE. Trimming removed 3 bases from V and 0 bases from J, with 9 bases in between. The length of the CDR3 is 14 residues.

This clone was counted between two and nine times. This chain joins TRBV19 and TRBJ1-5; TRBD1 aligns across 7 bases. Trimming cost V 10 bases and J 0 bases; bases outside gene matches: 12. CDR3 length: 16 residues. Looked up from germline, CDR1 is LNHDA and CDR2 is SQIVND (reference sequence). The CDR3 spells CATQKGAIYSNQPQHF. CDR3 DNA: TGTGCCACCCAGAAGGGGGCAATTTATAGCAATCAGCCCCAGCATTTT.

This rearrangement joins TRBV4-2 to TRBJ2-7; TRBD2 matches at 7 bases. CDR1 is LGHNA, CDR2 YNFKEQ, per germline. The CDR3 consists of 15 residues. Losses at the gene ends were 5 bases for V and 3 bases for J; bases not matched to a gene: 10. The CDR3 DNA follows: TGTGCCAGCAGCTCACCCCGGGGGGACTACTACGAGCAGTACTTC. Translation gives CASSSPRGDYYEQYF.

The rearrangement uses TRBV5-6 and TRBJ2-1; tentatively, D is TRBD1 or TRBD2 (6 bases each). CDR1 and CDR2 (germline): SGHDT, YYEEEE. This CDR3 has 12 residues. The germline V and J ends were trimmed by 4 bases and 7 bases, with 9 bases remaining between them. The CDR3: CASSRGGNEQFF. The CDR3 bases are TGTGCCAGCAGCCGAGGGGGGAATGAGCAGTTCTTC.

The chain is built from TRBV30 and TRBJ2-7, with D hard to call. The V and J ends lost 2 bases and 5 bases respectively, with 13 bases between them. The CDR3 contains 13 residues. Germline CDR1 and CDR2: GTSNPN and SVGIG (reference sequence). The CDR3 is CAWSSDEWDEQYF. The CDR3 DNA reads TGTGCCTGGAGTAGTGACGAGTGGGACGAGCAGTACTTC.

The sample holds a few counts of this clone. V gene TRBV7-9 combines with J gene TRBJ2-1; 7 bases agree with TRBD1. Looked up from germline, CDR1 is SEHNR and CDR2 is FQNEAQ (reference sequence). The V segment lost 4 bases and the J segment 0 bases; nucleotides outside the gene matches: 6. The CDR3 loop spans 16 amino acids. CDR3 protein: CASSSNRGGSYNEQFF. In nucleotides, the CDR3 is TGTGCCAGCAGCTCCAACAGGGGCGGCTCCTACAATGAGCAGTTCTTC.

The V and J genes are TRBV5-4 and TRBJ2-7; tentatively, D is TRBD1 or TRBD2 (5 bases each). This CDR3 region has 15 residues. Germline assignment: CDR1 SGHNT and CDR2 YYREEE (reference sequence). The ends were cut back, 0 bases at V and 1 base at J, with 11 bases in the middle. CDR3 in DNA: TGTGCCAGCAGCTTGGACGGCAGGGAGTCCTACGAGCAGTACTTC. The encoded protein is CASSLDGRESYEQYF.

The chain recombines TRBV6-5 with TRBJ2-1; a weak D match, TRBD1 (6 bases). There are 13 residues in the CDR3. V was pared by 6 bases and J by 0 bases, with 6 bases between. Germline V gene lookup returns CDR1 MNHEY and CDR2 SVGAGI. This CDR3 reads CASRQGSYNEQFF. CDR3 nucleotides: TGTGCCAGCAGACAGGGCTCCTACAATGAGCAGTTCTTC.

V is TRBV28 and J is TRBJ1-6; a possible D gene is TRBD1 (5 bases). The ends were cut back, 3 bases at V and 9 bases at J, with 15 bases in the middle. The germline V gene encodes CDR1 MDHEN and CDR2 SYDVKM. This CDR3 spans 15 amino acids. CDR3 region: CASSFRDGAISPLHF. CDR3 nucleotides: TGTGCCAGCAGTTTCCGGGACGGAGCCATTTCACCCCTCCACTTT.

The chain recombines TRBV11-2 with TRBJ2-7; perhaps TRBD2 as D (7 bases). V was clipped by 4 bases and J by 5 bases, with 15 bases between them. This CDR3 comprises 14 residues. CDR1 is SGHAT and CDR2 is FQNNGV in the germline V gene. The CDR3 spells CASSSVRGADEQYF. The DNA for the CDR3 is TGTGCCAGCAGCTCGGTTCGGGGGGCCGACGAGCAGTACTTC.

J is TRBJ2-5 and V is TRBV4-1; 9 bases agree with TRBD1. Germline CDR1 is MGHRA and CDR2 is YSYEKL. This CDR3 region has 16 residues. V lost 4 bases and J lost 1; bases outside the gene matches: 7. DNA of the CDR3: TGCGCCAGCAGCCCCAGACAGGGGGGAGGCCAAGAGACCCAGTACTTC. It is translated as CASSPRQGGGQETQYF.

The CDR3 protein is CASSLAKKETQYF. CDR3 in DNA: TGCGCCAGCAGCTTGGCTAAAAAAGAGACCCAGTACTTC. V gene TRBV5-1 combines with J gene TRBJ2-5; D is unclear. This CDR3 has 13 residues. Trimming cost V 0 bases and J 3 bases, with 6 bases left between them. Germline V gene sequence: CDR1 SGHRS, CDR2 YFSETQ.

The chain recombines TRBV14 with TRBJ1-6; 7 bases fit TRBD1. The germline CDR1 and CDR2 sequences are SGHDN and FVKESK. J gave up 6 bases and V 4 bases, and 3 bases lay outside the gene matches. The CDR3 is 14 residues long. Written as DNA, the CDR3 is TGTGCCAGCAGCCCGGACAGGATTAATTCACCCCTCCACTTT. Protein product: CASSPDRINSPLHF.